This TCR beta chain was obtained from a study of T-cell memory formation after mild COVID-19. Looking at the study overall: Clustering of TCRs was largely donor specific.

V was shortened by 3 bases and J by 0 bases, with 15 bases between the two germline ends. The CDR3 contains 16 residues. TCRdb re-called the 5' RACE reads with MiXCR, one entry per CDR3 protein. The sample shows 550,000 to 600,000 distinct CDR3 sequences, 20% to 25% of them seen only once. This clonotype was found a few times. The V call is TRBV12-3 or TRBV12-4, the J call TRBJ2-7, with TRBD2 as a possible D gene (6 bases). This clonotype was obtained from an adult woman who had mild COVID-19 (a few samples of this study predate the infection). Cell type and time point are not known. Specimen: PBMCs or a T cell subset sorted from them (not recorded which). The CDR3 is CASSFPPGGTSYEQYF. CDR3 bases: TGTGCCAGCAGTTTCCCCCCAGGCGGGACCTCCTACGAGCAGTACTTC.